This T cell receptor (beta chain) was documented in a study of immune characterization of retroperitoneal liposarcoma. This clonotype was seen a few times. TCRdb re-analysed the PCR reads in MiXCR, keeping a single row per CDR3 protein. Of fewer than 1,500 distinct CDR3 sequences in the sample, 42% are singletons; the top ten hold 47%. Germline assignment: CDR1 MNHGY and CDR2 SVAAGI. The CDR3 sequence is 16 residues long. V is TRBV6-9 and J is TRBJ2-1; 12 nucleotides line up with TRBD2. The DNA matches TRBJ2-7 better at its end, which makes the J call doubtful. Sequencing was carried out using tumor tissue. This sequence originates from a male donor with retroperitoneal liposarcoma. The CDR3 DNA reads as TGTGCCAGCAGTGGGGGACTAGCGGGTTTGTACAATGAGCAGTACTTC. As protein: CASSGGLAGLYNEQYF.